The rows below give T cell receptor beta chains drawn from one sample of a study of blood T cell repertoires in COVID-19. The data were produced by immunoSEQ multiplex PCR, yet TCRdb's version contains in-frame clones alone and is incomplete. The sample holds about 170,000 clones, around 80% seen once. Source material: peripheral blood. The source of these receptors is a woman in her seventies who had recovered from COVID-19. CDR3s include the opening cysteine and the closing phenylalanine or tryptophan. Each record gives: J gene, D gene, clone size, V gene, CDR3 protein, CDR3 DNA. D genes are given only for firm matches. A row's size may be missing; if present it is once, few, many or a size class.

>TRBJ1-6|NA|NA|TRBV28
CASSFWRGGGSPLHF
TGTGCCAGCAGTTTCTGGCGGGGGGGAGGTTCACCCCTCCACTTT
>TRBJ1-1|TRBD1|NA|TRBV2
CASSRPTGGGTEAFF
TGTGCCAGCAGTAGGCCGACAGGGGGCGGCACTGAAGCTTTCTTT
>TRBJ2-5|NA|few|TRBV18
CASSPPGQETQYF
TGTGCCAGCTCCCCGCCAGGGCAAGAGACCCAGTACTTC
>TRBJ1-5|TRBD1|NA|TRBV7-2
CASSVRGFSWTGGNQPQHF
TGTGCCAGCAGCGTTAGGGGTTTTTCGTGGACAGGGGGGAATCAGCCCCAGCATTTT
>TRBJ2-7|TRBD1|few|TRBV3-1/TRBV3-2
CASSQAGQGGIYEQYF
TGTGCCAGCAGCCAAGCGGGACAGGGGGGAATCTACGAGCAGTACTTC
>TRBJ2-1|TRBD2|once|TRBV5-1
CATSPSGAYNEQFF
TGCGCCACCTCCCCTAGCGGAGCCTACAATGAGCAGTTCTTC
>TRBJ1-4|TRBD1|NA|TRBV7-2
CASSSPPGQGRKLFF
TGTGCCAGCAGCTCCCCCCCGGGACAGGGAAGGAAGCTGTTTTTT
>TRBJ2-5|NA|NA|TRBV7-9
CASSLGGRIQETQYF
TGTGCCAGCAGCTTAGGGGGGCGCATCCAAGAGACCCAGTACTTC
>TRBJ2-7|TRBD2|NA|TRBV4-1
CASSQLPSGSSYEQYF
TGCGCCAGCAGCCAATTGCCTAGCGGAAGCTCCTACGAGCAGTACTTC
>TRBJ1-1|NA|NA|TRBV5-1
CASSSEGVDTEAFF
TGCGCCAGCAGTTCTGAAGGGGTGGACACTGAAGCTTTCTTT
>TRBJ2-1|TRBD2|few|TRBV28
CASSPTSGPTGNEQFF
TGTGCCAGCAGCCCAACTAGCGGCCCCACGGGAAATGAGCAGTTCTTC
>TRBJ1-2|NA|NA|TRBV28
CASSWRGGYTF
TGTGCCAGCAGTTGGCGGGGTGGCTACACCTTC
>TRBJ1-2|TRBD1|NA|TRBV5-1
CASSAGQAVGGYTF
TGCGCCAGCAGCGCGGGACAGGCTGTGGGTGGCTACACCTTC
>TRBJ2-5|NA|NA|TRBV6-5
CASSRSPKETQYF
TGTGCCAGCAGCCGATCGCCTAAAGAGACCCAGTACTTC
>TRBJ1-2|NA|NA|TRBV9
CASSVGQGYGYTF
TGTGCCAGCAGCGTAGGGCAGGGTTATGGCTACACCTTC
>TRBJ2-3|TRBD2|NA|TRBV7-6
CASSLSPPGPAGGDTQYF
TGTGCCAGCAGCTTAAGCCCGCCGGGACCGGCCGGGGGGGATACGCAGTATTTT
>TRBJ1-1|NA|once|TRBV7-2
CASSLWGLVEAFF
TGTGCCAGCAGCTTATGGGGCTTGGTTGAAGCTTTCTTT
>TRBJ2-3|NA|NA|TRBV18
CASSPGRNTDTQYF
TGTGCCAGCTCACCGGGGAGGAACACAGATACGCAGTATTTT
>TRBJ1-3|NA|few|TRBV12-5
CASGLPRAGNTIYF
TGTGCTAGTGGTTTGCCCAGGGCGGGAAACACCATATATTTT
>TRBJ2-3|TRBD2|few|TRBV7-9
CASSFSTSGGTYTQYF
TGTGCCAGCAGCTTCTCGACTAGCGGGGGGACATATACGCAGTATTTT
>TRBJ1-1|NA|NA|TRBV19
CASMGQNTEAFF
TGTGCCAGTATGGGACAAAACACTGAAGCTTTCTTT
>TRBJ2-1|TRBD2|NA|TRBV11-2
CASRGDAGSYNEQFF
TGTGCCAGCCGGGGGGATGCGGGGTCCTACAATGAGCAGTTCTTC
>TRBJ2-5|TRBD1|NA|TRBV9
CASSARDRGSETQYF
TGTGCCAGCAGCGCTCGGGACAGGGGATCAGAGACCCAGTACTTC
>TRBJ2-5|NA|NA|TRBV6-2/TRBV6-3
CASSYGLVEVETQYF
TGTGCCAGCAGTTACGGTCTAGTAGAGGTAGAGACCCAGTACTTC
>TRBJ2-7|TRBD2|NA|TRBV20-1
CSASFFSTGGLEQYF
TGCAGTGCTAGTTTTTTCTCAACGGGGGGTTTGGAGCAGTACTTC
>TRBJ2-7|TRBD2|NA|TRBV14
CASSQTPGLADEQYF
TGTGCCAGCAGCCAAACCCCGGGACTAGCGGACGAGCAGTACTTC
>TRBJ2-7|NA|NA|TRBV2
CASAPIRTPGYEQYF
TGTGCCAGCGCTCCGATCCGGACTCCGGGCTACGAGCAGTACTTC
>TRBJ1-2|NA|once|TRBV4-1
CASSQEGHLNYGYTF
TGCGCCAGCAGCCAAGAGGGACACCTCAACTATGGCTACACCTTC
>TRBJ2-3|TRBD2|NA|TRBV18
CASSPPASGRQYF
TGTGCCAGCTCACCACCGGCTAGCGGGAGGCAGTATTTT
>TRBJ1-2|NA|NA|TRBV19
CAPPGGYTF
TGTGCCCCACCGGGTGGCTACACCTTC
>TRBJ1-6|NA|NA|TRBV10-3
CAISVGLGQGNSPLHF
TGTGCCATCAGTGTGGGACTTGGGCAGGGCAATTCACCCCTCCACTTT
>TRBJ1-2|NA|many|TRBV4-1
CASSPQSANYGYTF
TGCGCCAGCAGCCCACAGAGTGCTAACTATGGCTACACCTTC
>TRBJ1-1|NA|once|TRBV15
CATSRGAGRNTEAFF
TGTGCCACCAGCAGAGGGGCAGGGCGGAACACTGAAGCTTTCTTT
>TRBJ1-1|TRBD1|NA|TRBV19
CASSIRGLEAFF
TGTGCCAGTAGTATAAGGGGGCTAGAAGCTTTCTTT
>TRBJ2-3|NA|NA|TRBV5-6
CASSPDTDTQYF
TGTGCCAGCAGCCCCGACACCGATACGCAGTATTTT
>TRBJ1-2|NA|NA|TRBV4-1
CASSQDWVGDTGRAHGYTF
TGCGCCAGCAGCCAAGATTGGGTGGGGGACACAGGTCGTGCCCATGGCTACACCTTC
>TRBJ1-1|NA|NA|TRBV27
CASSLRGRNTEAFF
TGTGCCAGCAGTTTAAGGGGGAGGAACACTGAAGCTTTCTTT
>TRBJ2-7|TRBD2|once|TRBV15
CATSSGGDDPSSYEQYF
TGTGCCACCAGCAGTGGGGGGGACGACCCTAGCTCCTACGAGCAGTACTTC
>TRBJ1-1|NA|few|TRBV6-5
CASTGGTEAFF
TGTGCCAGCACGGGGGGCACTGAAGCTTTCTTT
>TRBJ2-2|NA|NA|TRBV9
CASSVGLAQNTGELFF
TGTGCCAGCAGCGTAGGGCTAGCGCAAAACACCGGGGAGCTGTTTTTT